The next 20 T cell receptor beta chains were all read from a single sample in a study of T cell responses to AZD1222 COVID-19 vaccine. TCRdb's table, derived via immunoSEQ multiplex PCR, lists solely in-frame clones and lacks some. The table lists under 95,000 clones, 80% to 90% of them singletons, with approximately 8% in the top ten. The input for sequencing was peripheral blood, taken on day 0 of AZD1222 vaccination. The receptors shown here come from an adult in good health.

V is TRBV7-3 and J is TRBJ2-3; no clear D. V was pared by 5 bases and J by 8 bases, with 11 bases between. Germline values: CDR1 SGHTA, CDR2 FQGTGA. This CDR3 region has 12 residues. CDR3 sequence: CASSPDPRTQYF. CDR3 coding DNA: TGTGCCAGCAGCCCTGATCCGCGTACGCAGTATTTT.

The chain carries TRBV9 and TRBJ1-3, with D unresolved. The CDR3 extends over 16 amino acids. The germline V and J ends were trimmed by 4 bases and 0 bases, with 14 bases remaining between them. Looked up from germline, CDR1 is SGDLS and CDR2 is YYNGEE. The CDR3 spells CASSSGPDYSGNTIYF. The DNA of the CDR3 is TGTGCCAGCAGCTCAGGCCCGGATTACTCTGGAAACACCATATATTTT.

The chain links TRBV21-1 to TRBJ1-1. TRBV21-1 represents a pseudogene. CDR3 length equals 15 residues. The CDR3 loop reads CASSKVSPSNTEAFF. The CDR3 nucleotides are TGTGCCAGCAGCAAAGTTTCACCTTCGAACACTGAAGCTTTCTTT.

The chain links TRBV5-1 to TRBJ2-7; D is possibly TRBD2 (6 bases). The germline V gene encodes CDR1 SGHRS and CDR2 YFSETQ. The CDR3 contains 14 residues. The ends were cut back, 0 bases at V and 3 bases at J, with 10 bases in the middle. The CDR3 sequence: CASSLAGSYYEQYF. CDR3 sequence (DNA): TGCGCCAGCAGCTTGGCCGGGAGTTACTACGAGCAGTACTTC. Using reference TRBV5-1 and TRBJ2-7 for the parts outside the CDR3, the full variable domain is KAGVTQTPRYLIKTRGQQVTLSCSPISGHRSVSWYQQTPGQGLQFLFEYFSETQRNKGNFPGRFSGRQFSNSRSEMNVSTLELGDSALYLCASSLAGSYYEQYFGPGTRLTVT.

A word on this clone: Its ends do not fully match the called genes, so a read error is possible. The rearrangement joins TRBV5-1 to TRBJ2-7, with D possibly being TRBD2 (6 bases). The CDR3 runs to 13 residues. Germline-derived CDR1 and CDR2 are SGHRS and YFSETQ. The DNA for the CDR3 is TGCGCCAGCAGCTTGGGAGGGCGGGACCTCTCTTCCTTC. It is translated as CASSLGGRDLSSF.

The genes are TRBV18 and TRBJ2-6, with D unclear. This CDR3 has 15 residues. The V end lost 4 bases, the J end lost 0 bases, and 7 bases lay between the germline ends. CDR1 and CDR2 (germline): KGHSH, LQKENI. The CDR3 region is CASSRAASGANVLTF. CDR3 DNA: TGTGCCAGCTCACGGGCCGCCTCTGGGGCCAACGTCCTGACTTTC.

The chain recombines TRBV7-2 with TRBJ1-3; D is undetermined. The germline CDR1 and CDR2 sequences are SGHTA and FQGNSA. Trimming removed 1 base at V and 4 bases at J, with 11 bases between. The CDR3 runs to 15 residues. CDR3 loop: CASSLVPSPGNTIYF. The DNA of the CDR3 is TGTGCCAGCAGCTTAGTACCCTCCCCGGGAAACACCATATATTTT.

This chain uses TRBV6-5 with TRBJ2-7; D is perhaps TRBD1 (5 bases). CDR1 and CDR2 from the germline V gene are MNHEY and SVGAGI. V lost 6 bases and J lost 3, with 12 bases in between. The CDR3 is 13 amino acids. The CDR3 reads CASRPDSLYEQYF. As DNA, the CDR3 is TGTGCCAGCAGGCCCGACAGCCTCTACGAGCAGTACTTC.

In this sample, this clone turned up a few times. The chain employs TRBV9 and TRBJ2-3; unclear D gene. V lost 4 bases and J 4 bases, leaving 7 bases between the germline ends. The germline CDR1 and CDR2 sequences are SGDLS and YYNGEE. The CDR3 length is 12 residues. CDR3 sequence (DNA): TGTGCCAGCAGCCAAGGCCCAGATACGCAGTATTTT. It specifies CASSQGPDTQYF.

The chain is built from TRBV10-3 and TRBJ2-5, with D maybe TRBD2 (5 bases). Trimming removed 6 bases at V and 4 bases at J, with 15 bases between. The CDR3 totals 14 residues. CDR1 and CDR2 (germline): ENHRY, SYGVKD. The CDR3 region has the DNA TGTGCCATCAGCGATACTAGTTCCTCAGAGACCCAGTACTTC. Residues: CAISDTSSSETQYF.

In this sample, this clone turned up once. The CDR3 loop reads CATSDQTSGSGYNEQFF. In DNA, the CDR3 is TGTGCCACCAGTGACCAGACTAGCGGGAGTGGATACAATGAGCAGTTCTTC. The chain carries TRBV24-1 and TRBJ2-1; 12 bases are shared with TRBD2. V dropped 4 bases and J dropped 4; count of bases not matched to a gene: 7. This CDR3 is 17 amino acids long. The germline CDR1 and CDR2 sequences are KGHDR and SFDVKD.

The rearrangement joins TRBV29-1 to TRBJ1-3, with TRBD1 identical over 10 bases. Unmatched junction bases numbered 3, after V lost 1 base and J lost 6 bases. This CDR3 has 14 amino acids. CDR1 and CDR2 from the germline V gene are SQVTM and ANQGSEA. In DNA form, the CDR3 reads TGCAGCGTTGAAGGACAGGGGGCATCAAACACCATATATTTT. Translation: CSVEGQGASNTIYF.

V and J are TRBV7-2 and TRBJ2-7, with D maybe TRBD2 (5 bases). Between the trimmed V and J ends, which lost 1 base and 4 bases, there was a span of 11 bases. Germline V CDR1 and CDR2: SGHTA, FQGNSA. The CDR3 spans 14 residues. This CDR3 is CASSLGARLYEQYF. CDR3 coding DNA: TGTGCCAGCAGCTTAGGGGCTAGACTATACGAGCAGTACTTC.

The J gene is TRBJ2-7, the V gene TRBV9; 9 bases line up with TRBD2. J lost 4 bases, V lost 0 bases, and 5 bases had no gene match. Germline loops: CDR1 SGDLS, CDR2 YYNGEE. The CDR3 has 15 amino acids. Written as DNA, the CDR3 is TGTGCCAGCAGCGTAGCTGGGAGCGGGAGGTACGAGCAGTACTTC. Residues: CASSVAGSGRYEQYF.

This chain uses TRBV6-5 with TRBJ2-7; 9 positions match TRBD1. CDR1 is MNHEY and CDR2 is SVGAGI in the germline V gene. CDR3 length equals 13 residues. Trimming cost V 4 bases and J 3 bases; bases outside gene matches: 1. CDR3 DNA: TGTGCCAGCAGTTGGGACAGGGACTACGAGCAGTACTTC. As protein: CASSWDRDYEQYF.

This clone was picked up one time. In nucleotides, the CDR3 is TGCGCCAGCAGCCAAGATTTGGACCTCCTAACCTACGAGCAGTACTTC. It codes for CASSQDLDLLTYEQYF. J is TRBJ2-7 and V is TRBV4-3; D gene unclear. The CDR3 is 16 amino acids. V lost 0 bases and J lost 2, with 14 bases in between. Germline V gene data show CDR1 as LGHNA and CDR2 as YSLEER.

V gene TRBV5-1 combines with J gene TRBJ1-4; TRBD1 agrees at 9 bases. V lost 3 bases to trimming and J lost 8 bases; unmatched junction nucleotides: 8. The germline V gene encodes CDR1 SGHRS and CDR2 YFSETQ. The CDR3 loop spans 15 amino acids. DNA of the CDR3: TGCGCCAGCAGCTCTGAGGGGACAGGGTACGAAAAACTGTTTTTT. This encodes CASSSEGTGYEKLFF. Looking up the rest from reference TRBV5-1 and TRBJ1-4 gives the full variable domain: KAGVTQTPRYLIKTRGQQVTLSCSPISGHRSVSWYQQTPGQGLQFLFEYFSETQRNKGNFPGRFSGRQFSNSRSEMNVSTLELGDSALYLCASSSEGTGYEKLFFGSGTQLSVL.

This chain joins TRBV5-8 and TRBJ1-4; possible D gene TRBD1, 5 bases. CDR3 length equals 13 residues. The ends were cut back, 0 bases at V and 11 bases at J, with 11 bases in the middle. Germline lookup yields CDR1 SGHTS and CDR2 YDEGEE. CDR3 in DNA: TGTGCCAGCAGCTTGGAACCGGGGGGGAAACTGTTTTTT. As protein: CASSLEPGGKLFF.

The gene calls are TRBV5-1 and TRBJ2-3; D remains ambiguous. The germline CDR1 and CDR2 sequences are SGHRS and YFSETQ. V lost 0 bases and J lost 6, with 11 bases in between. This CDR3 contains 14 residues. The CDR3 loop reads CASSLESAADTQYF. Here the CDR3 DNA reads TGCGCCAGCAGCTTGGAGTCCGCGGCCGATACGCAGTATTTT.

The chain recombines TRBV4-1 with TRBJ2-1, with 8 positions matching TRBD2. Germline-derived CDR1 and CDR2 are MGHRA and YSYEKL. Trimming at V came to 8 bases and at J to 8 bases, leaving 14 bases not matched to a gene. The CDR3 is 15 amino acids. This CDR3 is CASAQREIALDEQFF. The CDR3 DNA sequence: TGCGCCAGCGCCCAGCGGGAGATTGCTTTGGATGAGCAGTTCTTC.